The rows below give T cell receptor beta chains drawn from one sample of a study of OX40 agonist ivuxolimab in advanced cancers. Profiled with immunoSEQ multiplex PCR; TCRdb holds only in-frame clones, not every one. The sample holds tens of thousands of clones, around 90% seen once. This specimen was CD4+ or CD8+ T cells sorted from blood, taken in a trial of the OX40 agonist ivuxolimab. All receptors come from an adult with an advanced solid tumor such as melanoma, head and neck, liver or kidney cancer. Both conserved end residues are part of each CDR3. The D gene is left open where the match is weak. For some rows the clone size is stated as once, few or many, or as a class when expanded; others skip it.

j_call v_call d_call clone_size cdr3_nt cdr3_aa
TRBJ1-4 TRBV21-1 NA NA TGTGCCAGCACCCGACTTGCAGCTAATGAAAAACTGTTTTTT CASTRLAANEKLFF
TRBJ2-5 TRBV14 NA NA TGTGCCAGCAGCCCAAGATCCGGGGGGCGGGAGACCCAGTACTTC CASSPRSGGRETQYF
TRBJ2-1 TRBV28 NA NA TGTGCCAGCAGACCCGGCGGGGGCGTCTCCTACAATGAGCAGTTCTTC CASRPGGGVSYNEQFF
TRBJ1-5 TRBV28 TRBD1 NA TGTGCCAGCTTACAGGGGCAATTTCAGCCCCAGCATTTT CASLQGQFQPQHF
TRBJ1-1 TRBV29-1 NA few TGCAGCGTTGTCGAAGGAGGGACTGAAGCTTTCTTT CSVVEGGTEAFF
TRBJ1-3 TRBV2 TRBD1 NA TGTGCCAGCTGGGGACAGGTTCGGGCCGGTTCTGGAAACACCATATATTTT CASWGQVRAGSGNTIYF
TRBJ2-2 TRBV6-5 TRBD2 NA TGTGCCAGCACTGGGACTAGCGGCCCCCCCGGGGAGCTGTTTTTT CASTGTSGPPGELFF
TRBJ1-5 TRBV4-1 NA NA TGCGCCAGCAGCCAAGAAGGGGGAAGGTATCTCAATCAGCCCCAGCATTTT CASSQEGGRYLNQPQHF
TRBJ2-7 TRBV7-3 NA NA TGTGCCAGCAGCCCCGGGGCCGGAGGGGACACTACCTTC CASSPGAGGDTTF
TRBJ2-1 TRBV30 TRBD2 NA TGTGCCTGGAGTGTGAGACTAGCACTTTACAATGAGCAGTTCTTC CAWSVRLALYNEQFF
TRBJ2-1 TRBV7-9 TRBD2 NA TGTGCCAGCAGCTCACAGATATATAGCGGGCAGAGCTCCTACAATGAGCAGTTCTTC CASSSQIYSGQSSYNEQFF
TRBJ2-1 TRBV7-9 TRBD2 NA TGTGCCAGCAGGCCTAGCGGGAGCAATGAGCAGTTCTTC CASRPSGSNEQFF
TRBJ2-7 TRBV28 NA NA TGTGCCAGCAATGAGGGGGGGTCCTACGAGCAGTACTTC CASNEGGSYEQYF
TRBJ2-5 TRBV5-6 NA NA TGTGCCAGCCGATCTCGCGAGACCCAGTACTTC CASRSRETQYF
TRBJ2-7 TRBV7-7 NA NA TGTGCTAGCAGCAGGGGGGACTCCTACGAGCAGTACTTC CASSRGDSYEQYF